The 10 T cell receptor beta chains in this list originate from one sample, sequenced in a study of cytomegalovirus exposure and HLA in healthy donors. The PCR used 60 Vbeta and 13 Jbeta primers. The table came from immunoSEQ multiplex PCR; TCRdb's copy has only in-frame clones and leaves some out. The sample contains 75,000 to 90,000 clones, around four fifths of which appear only once. Sequenced input: PBMCs. Receptor source: a woman aged 40 to 49 in good health and CMV-seropositive.

The gene calls are TRBV7-2 and TRBJ1-3; D is ambiguous. The CDR3 covers 15 residues. The germline V gene encodes CDR1 SGHTA and CDR2 FQGNSA. V was cut by 4 bases and J by 3 bases, with 13 bases left in between. The CDR3 sequence: CASSSPRRGGNTIYF. DNA for the CDR3: TGTGCCAGCAGCTCTCCGCGCCGCGGTGGAAACACCATATATTTT.

The chain employs TRBV28 and TRBJ2-5, with D tentatively TRBD2 (6 bases). Per the germline V gene, CDR1 is MDHEN and CDR2 is SYDVKM. The CDR3 contains 18 residues. V shed 4 bases and J shed 7 bases, with 28 bases lying between them. The chain's CDR3 is CASSSPGDFGGAGGTQYF. The CDR3 DNA sequence: TGTGCCAGCAGTTCCCCGGGGGACTTTGGCGGGGCCGGCGGGACCCAGTACTTC.

This chain connects TRBV14 to TRBJ1-2; no reliable D call. Germline values: CDR1 SGHDN, CDR2 FVKESK. Trimming cost V 1 base and J 7 bases, with 16 bases left between them. There are 15 residues in the CDR3. CDR3 protein: CASSQVTAPSSGYTF. Here the CDR3 DNA reads TGTGCCAGCAGCCAAGTCACAGCCCCGTCGAGTGGCTACACCTTC.

This clone was counted between two and nine times. V gene TRBV9 combines with J gene TRBJ1-1; tentatively, D is TRBD1 (6 bases). CDR3 length equals 15 residues. The V gene lost 4 bases and the J gene lost 0 bases, with 13 bases spanning the gap. CDR1 is SGDLS, CDR2 YYNGEE, per germline. The CDR3 loop reads CASSTTGTLNTEAFF. The CDR3 nucleotides read TGTGCCAGCAGCACCACCGGGACACTGAACACTGAAGCTTTCTTT.

The rearrangement joins TRBV2 to TRBJ1-4, with 7 bases matching TRBD1. The V segment lost 6 bases and the J segment 8 bases; nucleotides outside the gene matches: 3. CDR1 is SNHLY, CDR2 FYNNEI, per germline. CDR3 size: 12 residues. DNA of the CDR3: TGTGCCAGCAGCGCGGACAGGGAAAAACTGTTTTTT. This translates into CASSADREKLFF. Full variable domain (remainder filled in from reference TRBV2 and TRBJ1-4): EPEVTQTPSHQVTQMGQEVILRCVPISNHLYFYWYRQILGQKVEFLVSFYNNEISEKSEIFDDQFSVERPDGSNFTLKIRSTKLEDSAMYFCASSADREKLFFGSGTQLSVL.

The chain uses TRBV6-1 and TRBJ2-2, with 9 bases lining up with TRBD1. The CDR3 runs to 15 residues. V was pared by 6 bases and J by 4 bases, with 6 bases of the junction left unmatched. Germline V gene lookup returns CDR1 MNHNS and CDR2 SASEGT. The CDR3 sequence is CASSRETGGTGELFF. The CDR3 DNA sequence: TGTGCCAGCAGCCGGGAGACAGGGGGCACCGGGGAGCTGTTTTTT.

The CDR3 sequence is CASSAQGSGDTQYF. CDR3 bases: TGTGCCAGCAGCGCACAGGGGTCGGGAGATACGCAGTATTTT. The chain recombines TRBV6-4 with TRBJ2-3; 7 bases are shared with TRBD1. Looked up from germline, CDR1 is MRHNA and CDR2 is SNTAGT. The CDR3 runs to 14 residues. V was pared by 6 bases and J by 5 bases, with 8 bases of the junction left unmatched.

The chain uses TRBV2 and TRBJ1-6; D might be TRBD1 (6 bases). V was pared by 6 bases and J by 8 bases, with 20 bases between. From germline, CDR1 is SNHLY and CDR2 FYNNEI. The CDR3 length is 16 residues. As DNA, the CDR3 is TGTGCCAGCAGCGCGACCTACAGGGTTTTGGATTCACCCCTCCACTTT. This sequence encodes CASSATYRVLDSPLHF. Together with reference TRBV2 and TRBJ1-6, the CDR3 gives the full variable domain: EPEVTQTPSHQVTQMGQEVILRCVPISNHLYFYWYRQILGQKVEFLVSFYNNEISEKSEIFDDQFSVERPDGSNFTLKIRSTKLEDSAMYFCASSATYRVLDSPLHFGNGTRLTVT.

This clone came up once. This rearrangement joins TRBV10-3 to TRBJ1-4; 7 positions agree with TRBD1. Germline V gene lookup returns CDR1 ENHRY and CDR2 SYGVKD. Unmatched junction bases numbered 5, after V lost 1 base and J lost 3 bases. This CDR3 region has 16 residues. The CDR3 region has the DNA TGTGCCATCAGTGAGTTGGGGGACAGACCTAATGAAAAACTGTTTTTT. Encoded protein: CAISELGDRPNEKLFF.

The genes are TRBV5-1 and TRBJ2-1, with TRBD2 identical over 9 bases. This CDR3 is built from 16 residues. The germline V gene encodes CDR1 SGHRS and CDR2 YFSETQ. V was pared by 4 bases and J by 0 bases, with 5 bases of the junction left unmatched. This chain's CDR3 is CASSLSGGNSYNEQFF. The CDR3 DNA sequence: TGCGCCAGCAGCCTCAGCGGGGGGAACTCCTACAATGAGCAGTTCTTC.